Listed below are T cell receptor beta chains from one sample, sequenced in a study of blood T cell repertoires in COVID-19. Generated by immunoSEQ multiplex PCR, the TCRdb table keeps only in-frame clones and is missing some. The repertoire holds roughly 230,000 clones, with roughly 84% as singletons. Input material: PBMCs or T cells enriched from blood (not recorded which). The source is a man younger than 45 in a cohort exposed to, infected with or recovered from COVID-19 (not recorded which). Each CDR3 is given with its conserved first and last residue. Each record gives: D gene, J gene, clone size, V gene, CDR3 DNA, CDR3 protein. A D gene is named only where the DNA matches it firmly. Clone size is shown for a subset of rows, as once, few, many or a class of expanded clone.

.,TRBJ2-5,few,TRBV27,TGTGCCAGCAGTCTACGACAGAACAAAGAGACCCAGTACTTC,CASSLRQNKETQYF
TRBD1,TRBJ1-1,.,TRBV15,TGTGCCACCAGCGGGGGGACAGGGGGTCACACTGAAGCTTTCTTT,CATSGGTGGHTEAFF
.,TRBJ2-2,.,TRBV19,TGTGCCAGTTCGGGGTGGGGTGAGGCCGGGGAGCTGTTTTTT,CASSGWGEAGELFF
.,TRBJ2-3,.,TRBV28,TGTGCCACCGATCAGCCCGGGTACACAGATACGCAGTATTTT,CATDQPGYTDTQYF
TRBD2,TRBJ2-7,.,TRBV7-6,TGTGCCAGCAGCCCTTCGGTGGGAGGGCCTTTCGAGCAGTACTTC,CASSPSVGGPFEQYF
.,TRBJ2-2,.,TRBV4-1,TGCGCCAGCAGCCAAGTTCTGGCGACAAACACCGGGGAGCTGTTTTTT,CASSQVLATNTGELFF
TRBD1,TRBJ2-6,.,TRBV5-1,TGCGCCAGCAGCCTAAAGGGACAGACACGCCTCTCTGGGGCCAACGTCCTGACTTTC,CASSLKGQTRLSGANVLTF
TRBD1,TRBJ2-7,.,TRBV29-1,TGCAGCGCCAAACCCGGGACAGGGGTGGGCGAGCAGTACTTC,CSAKPGTGVGEQYF
TRBD2,TRBJ2-1,.,TRBV6-2/TRBV6-3,TGTGCCAGCAGTTATACCCCCGGGCTAGCGGGAGCCAATGAGCAGTTCTTC,CASSYTPGLAGANEQFF
TRBD2,TRBJ2-1,many,TRBV28,TGTGCCAGCAGTTTATGGGTTATTGTGGGAGGGCCGGATTATGGCTACAATGAGCAGTTCTTC,CASSLWVIVGGPDYGYNEQFF
.,TRBJ1-3,.,TRBV15,TGTGCCACCAGCAGAGATGGCGGGACGGGCTCTGGAAACACCATATATTTT,CATSRDGGTGSGNTIYF
.,TRBJ2-5,.,TRBV19,TGTGCCAGTAGTCCCGGAGGGCGGGCCAGATCCAAAGAGACCCAGTACTTC,CASSPGGRARSKETQYF
TRBD2,TRBJ2-1,.,TRBV5-1,TGCGCCAGCAGCGGGGGACTAGCGAGTTACAATGAGCAGTTCTTC,CASSGGLASYNEQFF
TRBD2,TRBJ2-6,.,TRBV9,TGTGCCAGCAGCGGCAGCGGCGGGAGTTTGGGTGGGGCCAACGTCCTGACTTTC,CASSGSGGSLGGANVLTF
TRBD1,TRBJ1-1,.,TRBV27,TGTGCCAGCATCCGCGGCAGGGGGAGGAACACTGAAGCTTTCTTT,CASIRGRGRNTEAFF
TRBD1,TRBJ2-7,.,TRBV10-3,TGTGCCATCCCCCCGGGACAGGGAGTATTATACGAGCAGTACTTC,CAIPPGQGVLYEQYF
.,TRBJ2-1,.,TRBV11-3,TGTGCCAGCAGCCAGACGGGGTGGGGGGATGAGCAGTTCTTC,CASSQTGWGDEQFF
TRBD2,TRBJ2-2,.,TRBV5-1,TGCGCCAGCAAATTATTAGCGGGAGAAGCCCCCGGGGAGCTGTTTTTT,CASKLLAGEAPGELFF
TRBD1,TRBJ2-7,.,TRBV7-2,TGTGCCAGCAGCTGGGACAGGACTCCAACCTACGAGCAGTACTTC,CASSWDRTPTYEQYF
TRBD1,TRBJ1-2,.,TRBV28,TGTGCCAGCAGTATGCAGACAGGGGGCGGCTATGGCTACACCTTC,CASSMQTGGGYGYTF
TRBD2,TRBJ2-1,.,TRBV28,TGTGCCAGCAGTTTAGGGGAGAGCGGGATGGATGAGCAGTTCTTC,CASSLGESGMDEQFF
.,TRBJ2-7,.,TRBV27,TGTGCCAGCAGTTTAGGAGGAACGGGCGCCTACGAGCAGTACTTC,CASSLGGTGAYEQYF
.,TRBJ2-1,once,TRBV5-1,TGCGCCAGCAGCTTGGGGGGCCTACAAATACGCAATGAGCAGTTCTTC,CASSLGGLQIRNEQFF